The T cell receptor beta chain under discussion was sequenced for a study of blood T cells in healthy people across ages. Together with a sample-barcoded 5' primer, a J-beta primer mix was included in a second PCR lasting roughly 6 to 12 cycles. TCRdb re-analysed the 5' RACE reads in MiXCR, keeping a single row per CDR3 protein. The table has 1.5 million to 2 million distinct CDR3 sequences, roughly 52% seen once. Trimming pared 11 bases from V and 0 bases from J, leaving 20 bases between. Germline V lookup: CDR1 LNHDA, CDR2 SQIVND (reference sequence). This CDR3 region has 15 residues. Material for sequencing was blood. The chain joins TRBV19 to TRBJ2-7; TRBD2 might be the D (6 bases). This TCR came from a woman aged 40 to 50 in good health. The CDR3 protein is CASSEAYLSSYEQYF. The CDR3 region has the DNA TGTGCCTCTAGCGAGGCGTATCTTAGCTCCTACGAGCAGTACTTC.